These 25 T cell receptor beta chains were sequenced from one sample in a study of T cell responses to AZD1222 COVID-19 vaccine. Some clones are missing from TCRdb's copy, which holds only in-frame ones; the method was immunoSEQ multiplex PCR. This sample carries over 150,000 clones, approximately 90% of them seen once, and the ten largest clones take 4.3%. The specimen was peripheral blood, collected 28 days after the second AZD1222 dose. The receptors come from an adult who received the AZD1222 COVID-19 vaccine.

The chain carries TRBV6-1 and TRBJ1-5; D gene unclear. Deletions cut 2 bases from V and 3 bases from J, with 5 bases between. The V gene's germline CDR1 is MNHNS and CDR2 SASEGT. The CDR3 totals 13 residues. The CDR3 DNA sequence: TGTGCCAGCAGTGAATCCCTCAATCAGCCCCAGCATTTT. The encoded protein is CASSESLNQPQHF.

The genes are TRBV5-1 and TRBJ2-6; D is possibly TRBD1 (6 bases). CDR1 is SGHRS and CDR2 is YFSETQ in the germline V gene. This CDR3 comprises 17 residues. Trimming stripped 1 base from V and 1 base from J, with 12 bases between. Here the CDR3 DNA reads TGCGCCAGCAGCTTGCGGGTACAGGGTTCTGGGGCCAACGTCCTGACTTTC. Translated: CASSLRVQGSGANVLTF. Full variable domain (remainder filled in from reference TRBV5-1 and TRBJ2-6): KAGVTQTPRYLIKTRGQQVTLSCSPISGHRSVSWYQQTPGQGLQFLFEYFSETQRNKGNFPGRFSGRQFSNSRSEMNVSTLELGDSALYLCASSLRVQGSGANVLTFGAGSRLTVL.

The chain couples TRBV7-9 to TRBJ2-7, with D unresolved. Germline loops: CDR1 SEHNR, CDR2 FQNEAQ (reference sequence). This CDR3 contains 14 residues. Trimming removed 6 bases from V and 3 bases from J, with 15 bases in between. The CDR3 loop reads CASSFDLKDYEQYF. Written as DNA, the CDR3 is TGTGCCAGCAGTTTTGACCTCAAGGACTACGAGCAGTACTTC.

The gene calls are TRBV11-2 and TRBJ1-1; 7 bases align to TRBD1. Unmatched junction bases numbered 4, after V lost 1 base and J lost 8 bases. This CDR3 contains 13 residues. From germline, CDR1 is SGHAT and CDR2 FQNNGV. The CDR3 DNA reads as TGTGCCAGCAGCTTAGTCATGGGACAGGAAGCTTTCTTT. Its translation: CASSLVMGQEAFF.

The chain joins TRBV2 to TRBJ1-6; no clear D gene. Deletions cut 4 bases from V and 4 bases from J, with 11 bases between. The CDR3 runs 15 residues. From germline, CDR1 is SNHLY and CDR2 FYNNEI. The CDR3 protein is CASSGSGGYNSPLHF. CDR3 nucleotide sequence: TGTGCCAGCAGTGGGTCCGGAGGGTATAATTCACCCCTCCACTTT. The whole variable domain, remainder taken from reference TRBV2 and TRBJ1-6, is EPEVTQTPSHQVTQMGQEVILRCVPISNHLYFYWYRQILGQKVEFLVSFYNNEISEKSEIFDDQFSVERPDGSNFTLKIRSTKLEDSAMYFCASSGSGGYNSPLHFGNGTRLTVT.

This clone was counted a single time. The V and J genes are TRBV19 and TRBJ1-6, with 9 nucleotides matching TRBD1. The CDR3 runs 15 residues. Germline V gives CDR1 LNHDA, CDR2 SQIVND (reference sequence). The J segment lost 5 bases and the V segment lost 8 bases, leaving 7 bases of the junction unmatched. CDR3 residues: CASSRTGVDNSPLHF. The CDR3 region has the DNA TGTGCCAGTTCTCGGACAGGGGTAGATAATTCACCCCTCCACTTT.

The chain is built from TRBV6-5 and TRBJ1-2, with 7 bases fitting TRBD1. CDR1 is MNHEY and CDR2 is SVGAGI in the germline V gene. V was pared by 4 bases and J by 3 bases, with 8 bases of the junction left unmatched. The CDR3 sequence is 15 residues long. As DNA, the CDR3 is TGTGCCAGCAGTTCGCCCCGAGGACAGGACTATGGCTACACCTTC. As protein: CASSSPRGQDYGYTF.

The rearrangement links TRBV7-8 to TRBJ1-2; D possibly corresponds to TRBD1 (5 bases). Trimming pared 1 base from V and 0 bases from J, leaving 9 bases between. The length of the CDR3 is 15 residues. Germline CDR1 and CDR2: SGHVS and FQNEAQ. Here the CDR3 reads CASSLEGPANYGYTF. CDR3 nucleotide sequence: TGTGCCAGCAGCTTAGAGGGACCCGCTAACTATGGCTACACCTTC. Based on the CDR3 plus reference TRBV7-8 and TRBJ1-2, the full variable domain is GAGVSQSPRYKVAKRGQDVALRCDPISGHVSLFWYQQALGQGPEFLTYFQNEAQLDKSGLPSDRFFAERPEGSVSTLKIQRTQQEDSAVYLCASSLEGPANYGYTFGSGTRLTVV.

Only a few counts were recorded for this clone. The rearrangement uses TRBV28 and TRBJ1-4; no clear D gene. V lost 4 bases and J lost 0, with 9 bases in between. This CDR3 is 15 amino acids long. The germline CDR1 and CDR2 sequences are MDHEN and SYDVKM. The CDR3 DNA follows: TGTGCCAGCAGTTCCCAGGCCGCAACTAATGAAAAACTGTTTTTT. This translates into CASSSQAATNEKLFF.

The rearrangement links TRBV6-5 to TRBJ1-2; D call uncertain. The CDR3 runs to 12 residues. The V gene lost 6 bases and the J gene lost 5 bases, with 10 bases spanning the gap. From germline, CDR1 is MNHEY and CDR2 SVGAGI. CDR3 region: CASRRREYGYTF. The CDR3 DNA follows: TGTGCCAGCAGACGCCGAGAGTATGGCTACACCTTC.

This chain uses TRBV18 with TRBJ2-5, with a weak D call TRBD1 (6 bases). This CDR3 spans 16 amino acids. V gave up 4 bases and J gave up 0 bases, with 15 bases separating them. Per the germline V gene, CDR1 is KGHSH and CDR2 is LQKENI. The CDR3 sequence is CASSRFSGHNQETQYF. The CDR3 DNA reads TGTGCCAGCTCACGTTTCTCGGGACACAACCAAGAGACCCAGTACTTC.

This chain connects TRBV20-1 to TRBJ1-5, with D possibly matching TRBD1 (6 bases). CDR1 is DFQATT and CDR2 is SNEGSKA in the germline V gene (reference sequence). V lost 3 bases, J lost 7 bases, and 16 bases lay in between. This CDR3 comprises 14 residues. CDR3: CSASLRGGGQPQHF. The CDR3 DNA reads as TGCAGTGCTAGTCTTCGGGGGGGCGGACAGCCCCAGCATTTT.

The rearrangement joins TRBV10-3 to TRBJ1-1; the D gene is possibly TRBD1 (5 bases). Germline CDR1 is ENHRY and CDR2 is SYGVKD. With 2 bases removed from V and 0 bases from J, the gap between germline ends came to 7 bases. This CDR3 region has 14 residues. This CDR3 is CAISEPGMNTEAFF. The CDR3 nucleotides read TGTGCCATCAGTGAGCCAGGGATGAACACTGAAGCTTTCTTT.

This clone came up once. The V and J genes are TRBV5-8 and TRBJ2-5; 9 bases map to TRBD1. The CDR3 runs 16 residues. V lost 5 bases to trimming and J lost 5 bases; unmatched junction nucleotides: 13. Per germline, CDR1 SGHTS and CDR2 YDEGEE. The CDR3 DNA is TGTGCCAGCAGGAACCGGGACAGGGATATTTGGGAGACCCAGTACTTC. Its protein product is CASRNRDRDIWETQYF.

The V gene is TRBV6-2 or TRBV6-3, the J gene TRBJ1-2, with D hard to call. CDR3 length: 16 amino acids. Germline CDR1 MNHEY, CDR2 SVGEGT. V lost 7 bases, J lost 4 bases, and 22 bases lay in between. CDR3 loop: CASTPEMVLTTYGYTF. In DNA, the CDR3 is TGTGCCAGCACCCCGGAGATGGTGCTGACCACCTATGGCTACACCTTC.

This chain links TRBV7-2 with TRBJ2-3, with D unresolved. Germline V gene lookup returns CDR1 SGHTA and CDR2 FQGNSA. V was trimmed by 4 bases and J by 3 bases, leaving 11 bases between them. The length of the CDR3 is 14 residues. CDR3 residues: CASSWALFTDTQYF. In nucleotides, the CDR3 is TGTGCCAGCAGCTGGGCTCTCTTTACAGATACGCAGTATTTT. Using reference TRBV7-2 and TRBJ2-3 for the parts outside the CDR3, the full variable domain is GAGVSQSPSNKVTEKGKDVELRCDPISGHTALYWYRQSLGQGLEFLIYFQGNSAPDKSGLPSDRFSAERTGGSVSTLTIQRTQQEDSAVYLCASSWALFTDTQYFGPGTRLTVL.

V and J are TRBV7-8 and TRBJ2-1; 8 bases line up with TRBD2. The CDR3 extends over 12 amino acids. CDR1 is SGHVS, CDR2 FQNEAQ, per germline. V gave up 5 bases and J gave up 10 bases; unmatched junction bases: 4. The CDR3 sequence: CASSPPGGEQFF. The CDR3 coding sequence is TGTGCCAGCAGCCCCCCGGGAGGGGAGCAGTTCTTC.

The genes are TRBV4-2 and TRBJ2-1; the match to TRBD2 covers 13 bases. After removal of 3 bases from V and 10 bases from J, the junction contained 9 bases not matched to a gene. Germline CDR1 and CDR2: LGHNA and YNFKEQ. CDR3 length: 16 residues. The CDR3 nucleotides read TGTGCCAGCAGCCATATCGGGACTAGCGGGGTTGGGGAGCAGTTCTTC. It encodes CASSHIGTSGVGEQFF.

The genes are TRBV12-3 or TRBV12-4 and TRBJ2-3; D remains ambiguous. Trimming removed 3 bases at V and 6 bases at J, with 10 bases between. This CDR3 is 13 amino acids long. The CDR3 DNA reads as TGTGCCAGCAGTTTGAGGCATCTGGATACGCAGTATTTT. Its translation is CASSLRHLDTQYF.

This clone was detected only once. The chain has TRBV29-1 and TRBJ2-2; possible D gene TRBD1, 6 bases. Trimming left V 5 bases short and J 2 bases short, with 15 bases between. Germline-derived CDR1 and CDR2 are SQVTM and ANQGSEA. The CDR3 contains 15 residues. CDR3 coding DNA: TGCAGCGTTAGCGGACAGAGGGTAAACACCGGGGAGCTGTTTTTT. Its translation: CSVSGQRVNTGELFF.

The chain uses TRBV11-2 and TRBJ1-6; D not resolved. The CDR3 has 15 residues. Germline V gene lookup returns CDR1 SGHAT and CDR2 FQNNGV. Trimming cost V 1 base and J 7 bases, with 11 bases left between them. CDR3 sequence reads: CASSLVGKKNSPLHF. DNA for the CDR3: TGTGCCAGCAGCTTAGTAGGGAAGAAAAATTCACCCCTCCACTTT.

This chain uses TRBV12-5 with TRBJ2-1, with 8 bases identical to TRBD1. This CDR3 is 14 amino acids long. The germline gives CDR1 LGHNT, CDR2 FRNRAP. V lost 6 bases to trimming and J lost 8 bases; unmatched junction nucleotides: 9. The DNA of the CDR3 is TGTGCTAGTGGCCGCCGGGACAGGAGCGATGAGCAGTTCTTC. As protein: CASGRRDRSDEQFF.

In DNA, the CDR3 is TGTGCCAGCAGTTACGAGAGGGCGGTGAACTATGGCTACACCTTC. Encoded protein: CASSYERAVNYGYTF. This chain links TRBV6-6 with TRBJ1-2; D remains unclear. This CDR3 comprises 15 residues. Germline lookup yields CDR1 MNHNY and CDR2 SVGAGI (reference sequence). The V gene lost 2 bases and the J gene lost 2 bases, with 12 bases spanning the gap.

The chain has TRBV11-2 and TRBJ2-7, with 7 bases identical to TRBD1. CDR1 is SGHAT and CDR2 is FQNNGV in the germline V gene. The ends lost 1 base at V and 0 bases at J; junction bases unmatched: 3. The CDR3 sequence is 15 residues long. CDR3 loop: CASSLAWTGSYEQYF. CDR3 nucleotides: TGTGCCAGCAGCTTAGCATGGACAGGCTCCTACGAGCAGTACTTC. Combining the CDR3 with reference TRBV11-2 and TRBJ2-7 gives the whole variable domain EAGVAQSPRYKIIEKRQSVAFWCNPISGHATLYWYQQILGQGPKLLIQFQNNGVVDDSQLPKDRFSAERLKGVDSTLKIQPAKLEDSAVYLCASSLAWTGSYEQYFGPGTRLTVT.

A word on this clone: Other DNA sequences from this sample encode an identical CDR3 as well. The genes are TRBV5-1 and TRBJ1-1; no reliable D call. Trimming removed 2 bases at V and 0 bases at J, with 5 bases between. Germline V lookup: CDR1 SGHRS, CDR2 YFSETQ. The CDR3 covers 13 residues. CDR3 in DNA: TGCGCCAGCAGCTTCAGATTGAACACTGAAGCTTTCTTT. This encodes CASSFRLNTEAFF.